This T cell receptor beta chain comes out of a study of Graves' ophthalmopathy and Graves' hyperthyroidism. Across the whole study: Pretreatment peripheral blood was obtained at initial diagnosis.

This CDR3 has 15 amino acids. Between the trimmed V and J ends, which lost 11 bases and 2 bases, there was a span of 20 bases. Germline values: CDR1 SNHLY, CDR2 FYNNEI. Study-wide results and caveats: Blood samples also showed most expanded thyroid clonotypes exceeding 0.001 frequency.

Certain patients were not enrolled. These were patients with other autoimmune diseases, uncontrolled infections, pregnancy or lactation. Orbital computed tomography, together with clinical symptoms, serum thyroxine, TRAb and thyroid ultrasound, was used for diagnosis. Amplified TCR beta CDR3 regions were obtained using RNA transcripts as template. The workflow started with a first-round RT-PCR run with HTBI primers and then moved on to a second-round multiplex PCR. TCRdb used MiXCR to reprocess the multiplex PCR reads, holding one entry per CDR3 protein. The sample has approximately 210,000 distinct CDR3 sequences; about a fifth are singletons. The sample holds many counts of this clonotype. No antigen is known for it.

The chain uses TRBV2 and TRBJ2-3, with D perhaps TRBD1 (7 bases). Sequenced sample: peripheral blood. This receptor was identified in a woman aged 45-60 years with Graves' ophthalmopathy. The CDR3 DNA is TGTGCCTTTCGGGGCGGGACAGACTACACAGATACGCAGTATTTT. It is translated as CAFRGGTDYTDTQYF. The full variable domain, completed using reference TRBV2 and TRBJ2-3, is EPEVTQTPSHQVTQMGQEVILRCVPISNHLYFYWYRQILGQKVEFLVSFYNNEISEKSEIFDDQFSVERPDGSNFTLKIRSTKLEDSAMYFCAFRGGTDYTDTQYFGPGTRLTVL.